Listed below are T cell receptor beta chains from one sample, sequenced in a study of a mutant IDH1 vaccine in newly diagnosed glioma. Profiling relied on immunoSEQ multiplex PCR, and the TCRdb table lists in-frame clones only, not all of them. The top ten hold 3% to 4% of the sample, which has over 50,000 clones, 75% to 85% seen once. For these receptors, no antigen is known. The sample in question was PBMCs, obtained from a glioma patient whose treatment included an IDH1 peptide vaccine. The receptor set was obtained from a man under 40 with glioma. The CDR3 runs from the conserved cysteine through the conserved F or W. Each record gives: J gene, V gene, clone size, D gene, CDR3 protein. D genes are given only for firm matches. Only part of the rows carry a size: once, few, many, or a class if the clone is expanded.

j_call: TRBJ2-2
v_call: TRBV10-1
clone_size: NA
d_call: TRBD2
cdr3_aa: CASSEGASGGPNTGELFF

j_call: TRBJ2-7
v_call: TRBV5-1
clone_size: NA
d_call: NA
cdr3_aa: CASSTDGSYEQYF

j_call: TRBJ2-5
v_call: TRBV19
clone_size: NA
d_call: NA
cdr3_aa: CASSISGSKETQYF

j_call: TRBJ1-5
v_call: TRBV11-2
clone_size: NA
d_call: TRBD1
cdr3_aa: CASSRQGLNQPQHF

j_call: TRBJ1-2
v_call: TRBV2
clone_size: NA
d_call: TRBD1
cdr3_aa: CASSEAPYRGANYGYTF

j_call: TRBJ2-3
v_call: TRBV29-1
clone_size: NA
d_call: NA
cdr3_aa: CSVEERRDTQYF

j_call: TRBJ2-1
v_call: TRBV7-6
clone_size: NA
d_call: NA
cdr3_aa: CASSLLGQGGVYNEQFF

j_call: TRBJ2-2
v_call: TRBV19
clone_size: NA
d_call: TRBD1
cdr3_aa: CASSALDRDTGELFF

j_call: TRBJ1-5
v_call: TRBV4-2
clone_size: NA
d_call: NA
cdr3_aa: CASSQEGFNQPQHF

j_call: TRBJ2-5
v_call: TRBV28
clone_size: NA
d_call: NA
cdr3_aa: CASSSTGEEGETQYF

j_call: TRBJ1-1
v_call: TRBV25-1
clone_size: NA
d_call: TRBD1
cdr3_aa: CASSKQGAGNTEAFF

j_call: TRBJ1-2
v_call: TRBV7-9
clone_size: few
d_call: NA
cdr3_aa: CASSLGEGGIFGYTF

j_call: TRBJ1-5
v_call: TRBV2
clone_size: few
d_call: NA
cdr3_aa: CASSESEYSNQPQHF

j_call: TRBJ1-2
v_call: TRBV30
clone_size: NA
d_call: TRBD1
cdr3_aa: CAWSEIPGTGANYGYTF

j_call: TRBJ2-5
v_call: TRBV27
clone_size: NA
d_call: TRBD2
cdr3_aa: CASSLNSGGWQETQYF

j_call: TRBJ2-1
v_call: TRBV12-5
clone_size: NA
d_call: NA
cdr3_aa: CASGLVPLDNEQFF

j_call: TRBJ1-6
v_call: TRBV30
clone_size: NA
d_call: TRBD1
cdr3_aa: CAWSVGGKYNSPLHF

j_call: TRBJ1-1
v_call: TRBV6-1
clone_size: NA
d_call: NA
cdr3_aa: CASEKDRMNTEAFF

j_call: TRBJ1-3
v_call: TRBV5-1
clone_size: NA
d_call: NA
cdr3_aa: CASSFGGVSGNTIYF

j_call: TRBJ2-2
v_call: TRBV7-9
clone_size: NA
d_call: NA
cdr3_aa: CASSWDIGAELVFF

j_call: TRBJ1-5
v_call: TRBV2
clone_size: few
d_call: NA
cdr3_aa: CASRSGEVGNQPQHF

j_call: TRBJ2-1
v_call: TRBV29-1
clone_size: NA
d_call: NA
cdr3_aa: CSVPLASPYNEQFF

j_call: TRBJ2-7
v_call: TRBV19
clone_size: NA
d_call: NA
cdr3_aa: CASNRGAVDEQYF

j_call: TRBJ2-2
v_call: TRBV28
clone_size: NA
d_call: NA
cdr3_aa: CASSFSAEAYTGELFF

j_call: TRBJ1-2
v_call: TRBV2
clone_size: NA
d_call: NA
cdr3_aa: CASCGYTF

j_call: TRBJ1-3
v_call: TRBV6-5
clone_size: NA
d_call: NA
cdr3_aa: CASSNSLANTIYF

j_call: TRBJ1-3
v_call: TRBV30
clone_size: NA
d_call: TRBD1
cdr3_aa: CAWTAGQTNGNTIYF

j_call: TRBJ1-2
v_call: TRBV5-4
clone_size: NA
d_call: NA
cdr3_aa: CASSGRDTGHYGYTF

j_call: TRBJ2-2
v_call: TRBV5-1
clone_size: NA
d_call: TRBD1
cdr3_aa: CASRVPGQGTGELFF

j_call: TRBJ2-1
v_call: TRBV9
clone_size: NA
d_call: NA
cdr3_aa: CASSQGLSSYNEQFF

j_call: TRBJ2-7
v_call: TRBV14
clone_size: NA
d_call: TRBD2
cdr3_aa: CASSQVRGLAYEQYF

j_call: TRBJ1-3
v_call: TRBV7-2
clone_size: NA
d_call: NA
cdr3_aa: CASRSSGGRPSGNTIYF

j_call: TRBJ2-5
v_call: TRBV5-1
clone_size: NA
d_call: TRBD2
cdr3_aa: CASSFLAGGGETQYF

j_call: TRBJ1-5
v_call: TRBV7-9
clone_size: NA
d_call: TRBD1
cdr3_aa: CASSAQRTGGHQPQHF

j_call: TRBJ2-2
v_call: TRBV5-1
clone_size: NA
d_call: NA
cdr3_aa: CASSSAGSGELFF

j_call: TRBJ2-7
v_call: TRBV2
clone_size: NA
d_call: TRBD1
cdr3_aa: CASSRDRGHEQYF

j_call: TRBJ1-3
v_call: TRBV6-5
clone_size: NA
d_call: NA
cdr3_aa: CATLSPGRSGNTIYF

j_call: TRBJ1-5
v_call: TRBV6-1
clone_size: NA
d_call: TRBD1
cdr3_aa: CASQAGGFNQPQHF

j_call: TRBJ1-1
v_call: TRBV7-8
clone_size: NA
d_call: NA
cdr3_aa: CASSLDRSVAEAFF

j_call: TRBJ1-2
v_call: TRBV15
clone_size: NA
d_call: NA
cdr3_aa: CATSRGDVGYTF

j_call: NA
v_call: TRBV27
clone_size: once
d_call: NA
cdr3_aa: CASSHLGEQYF

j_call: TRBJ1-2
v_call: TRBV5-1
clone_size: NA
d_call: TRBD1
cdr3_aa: CASSIQAGTGYGYTF

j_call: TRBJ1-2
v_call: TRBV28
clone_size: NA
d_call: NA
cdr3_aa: CASRKTGDLIGYTF

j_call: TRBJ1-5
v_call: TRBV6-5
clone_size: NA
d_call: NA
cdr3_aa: CASSGGFGNQPQHF

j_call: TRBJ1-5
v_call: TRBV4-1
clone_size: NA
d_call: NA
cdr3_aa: CASSKLIGHQPQHF

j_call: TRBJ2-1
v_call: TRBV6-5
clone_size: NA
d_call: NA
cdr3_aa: CASSYSRGYNEQFF

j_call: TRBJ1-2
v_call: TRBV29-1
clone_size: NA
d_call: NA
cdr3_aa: CSVTRGVNYGYTF

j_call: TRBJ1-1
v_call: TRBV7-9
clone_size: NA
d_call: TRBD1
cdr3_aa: CASSVTGAERNTEAFF

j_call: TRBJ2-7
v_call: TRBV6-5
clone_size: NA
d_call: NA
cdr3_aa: CASRGYEQYF

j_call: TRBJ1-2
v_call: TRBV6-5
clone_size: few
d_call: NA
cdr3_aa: CASSYTGSRDYGYTF

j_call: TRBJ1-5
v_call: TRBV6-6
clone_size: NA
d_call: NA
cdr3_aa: CASREGNQPQHF

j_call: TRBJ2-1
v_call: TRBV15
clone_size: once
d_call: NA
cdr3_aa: CATSTDSGSYNEQFF